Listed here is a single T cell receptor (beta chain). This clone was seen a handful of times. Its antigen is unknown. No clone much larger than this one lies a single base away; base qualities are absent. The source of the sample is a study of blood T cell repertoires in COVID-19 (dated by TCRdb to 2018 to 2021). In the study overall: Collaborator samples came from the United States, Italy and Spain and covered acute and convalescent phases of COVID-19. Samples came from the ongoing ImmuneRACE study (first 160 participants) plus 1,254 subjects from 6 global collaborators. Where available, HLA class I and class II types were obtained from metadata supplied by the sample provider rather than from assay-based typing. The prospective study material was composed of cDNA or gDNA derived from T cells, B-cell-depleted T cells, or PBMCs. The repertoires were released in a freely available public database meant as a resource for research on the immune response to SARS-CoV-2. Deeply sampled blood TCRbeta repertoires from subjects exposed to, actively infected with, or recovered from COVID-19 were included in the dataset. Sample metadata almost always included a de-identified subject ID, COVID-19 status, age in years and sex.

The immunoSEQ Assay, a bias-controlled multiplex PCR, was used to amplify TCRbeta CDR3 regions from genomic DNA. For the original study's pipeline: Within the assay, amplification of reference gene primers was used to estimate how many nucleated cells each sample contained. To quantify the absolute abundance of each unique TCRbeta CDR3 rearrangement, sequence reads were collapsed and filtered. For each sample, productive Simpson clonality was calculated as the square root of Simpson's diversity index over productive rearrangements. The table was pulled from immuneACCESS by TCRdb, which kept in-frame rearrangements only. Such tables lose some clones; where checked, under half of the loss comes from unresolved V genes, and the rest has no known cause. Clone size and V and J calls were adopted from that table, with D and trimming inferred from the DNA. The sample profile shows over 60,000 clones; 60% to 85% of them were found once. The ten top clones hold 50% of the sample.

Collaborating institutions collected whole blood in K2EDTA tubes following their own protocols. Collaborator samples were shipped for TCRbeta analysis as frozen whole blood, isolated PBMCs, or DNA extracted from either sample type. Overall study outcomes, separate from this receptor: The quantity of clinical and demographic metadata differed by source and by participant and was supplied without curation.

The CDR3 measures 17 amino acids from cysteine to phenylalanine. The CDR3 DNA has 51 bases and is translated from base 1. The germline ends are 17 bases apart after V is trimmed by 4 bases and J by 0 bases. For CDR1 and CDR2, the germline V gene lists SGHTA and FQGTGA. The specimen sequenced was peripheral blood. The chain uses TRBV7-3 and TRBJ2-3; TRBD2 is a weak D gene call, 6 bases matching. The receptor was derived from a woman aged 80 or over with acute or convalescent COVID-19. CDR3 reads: CASSSRLGGDSTDTQYF. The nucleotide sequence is TGTGCCAGCAGCTCCCGTTTGGGCGGGGACAGCACAGATACGCAGTATTTT.